This T cell receptor (beta chain) was identified in a study of metastatic and nonmetastatic thyroid tumors. Study-wide results and caveats: The study reportedly found significantly higher TCR beta diversity in malignant thyroid tumors than benign nodules, in blood and tumor.

As for this clone: No antigen is known for it.

TCRdb re-processed the PCR reads through MiXCR. This table has some 37,000 clones, around half appearing once. Looked up from germline, CDR1 is SGHRS and CDR2 is YFSETQ. Trimming removed 0 bases at V and 5 bases at J, with 11 bases between. The CDR3 contains 14 residues. Nobody among the patients had been given any treatment before thyroid surgery. The sequence was collected from a male donor with papillary thyroid cancer or a benign thyroid nodule (not recorded which). Some clones in this sample may be carry-over from other donors' samples. Sample: tumor tissue. This chain joins TRBV5-1 and TRBJ1-1; a weak D match, TRBD1 (5 bases). CDR3 nucleotides: TGCGCCAGCAGCTTGGTACAGGTTGGAACTGAAGCTTTCTTT. As protein: CASSLVQVGTEAFF.